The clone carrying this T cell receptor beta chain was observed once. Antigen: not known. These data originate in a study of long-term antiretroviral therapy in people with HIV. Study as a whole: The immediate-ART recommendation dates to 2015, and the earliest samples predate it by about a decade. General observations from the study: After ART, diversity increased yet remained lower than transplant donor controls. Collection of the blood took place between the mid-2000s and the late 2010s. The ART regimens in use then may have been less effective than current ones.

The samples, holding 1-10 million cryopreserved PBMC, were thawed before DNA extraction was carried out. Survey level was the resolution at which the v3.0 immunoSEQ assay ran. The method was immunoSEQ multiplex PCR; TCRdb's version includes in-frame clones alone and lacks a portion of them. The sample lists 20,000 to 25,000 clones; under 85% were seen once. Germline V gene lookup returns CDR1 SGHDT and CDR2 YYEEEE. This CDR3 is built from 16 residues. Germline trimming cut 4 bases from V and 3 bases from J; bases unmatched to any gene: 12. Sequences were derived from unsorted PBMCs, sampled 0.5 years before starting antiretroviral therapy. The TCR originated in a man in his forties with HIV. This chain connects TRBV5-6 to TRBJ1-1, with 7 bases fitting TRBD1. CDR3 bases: TGTGCCAGCAGCGCCGGCTTGGGACAGTCTGACACTGAAGCTTTCTTT. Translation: CASSAGLGQSDTEAFF.